This TCR beta chain was profiled in a study of CD8 T cells in ankylosing spondylitis. A quantitative 5'-RACE method, one with molecular barcodes, was used to make TCR beta libraries. TCRdb redid the calling of the 5' RACE reads with MiXCR, one entry per CDR3 protein. Of 30,000 to 45,000 distinct CDR3 sequences in the sample, approximately 15% were seen once. This clonotype has only a few counts. The antigen is not known. Findings of the study overall: Past studies reported some motif variants in reactive arthritis synovial fluid and blood.

Germline V gives CDR1 SNHLY, CDR2 FYNNEI. V lost 7 bases to trimming and J lost 4 bases; unmatched junction nucleotides: 8. The CDR3 spans 15 residues. The sequencing sample was made of blood. This receptor was taken from a male donor with ankylosing spondylitis or in good health (not recorded which). The V and J genes are TRBV2 and TRBJ1-4; 8 bases align to TRBD1. The CDR3 sequence is CASTADRVLNEKLFF. The CDR3 nucleotides are TGTGCCAGCACCGCGGACAGGGTCCTTAATGAAAAACTGTTTTTT. The whole variable domain, remainder taken from reference TRBV2 and TRBJ1-4, is EPEVTQTPSHQVTQMGQEVILRCVPISNHLYFYWYRQILGQKVEFLVSFYNNEISEKSEIFDDQFSVERPDGSNFTLKIRSTKLEDSAMYFCASTADRVLNEKLFFGSGTQLSVL.